Listed here are 17 T cell receptor beta chains from one sample, sequenced in a study of blood T cell repertoires in COVID-19. The repertoire was sequenced with immunoSEQ multiplex PCR; TCRdb's copy has only in-frame clones and lacks some. The table records fewer than 200,000 clones, around 89% of them present only once. The specimen was peripheral blood. Receptor source: a man between 18 and 35 years old who had recovered from COVID-19.

The genes are TRBV9 and TRBJ2-7, with TRBD2 matching 10 bases. The CDR3 runs 15 residues. Trimming at V came to 0 bases and at J to 6 bases, leaving 6 bases not matched to a gene. Per germline, CDR1 SGDLS and CDR2 YYNGEE. CDR3 nucleotides: TGTGCCAGCAGCGTAGGTCCTAGCGGGAGTAGCGAGCAGTACTTC. Translation gives CASSVGPSGSSEQYF.

This chain uses TRBV4-1 with TRBJ1-1; no reliable D call. Between the trimmed V and J ends, which lost 5 bases and 8 bases, there was a span of 18 bases. The length of the CDR3 is 14 residues. CDR1 is MGHRA and CDR2 is YSYEKL in the germline V gene. The CDR3 coding sequence is TGCGCCAGCAGCACCCTGGATGGGCGCAACGAAGCTTTCTTT. Translating it yields CASSTLDGRNEAFF.

The chain recombines TRBV18 with TRBJ2-7; TRBD2 agrees at 9 bases. There are 16 residues in the CDR3. The trim removed 5 bases at V and 4 bases at J, leaving 12 bases unmatched. Looked up from germline, CDR1 is KGHSH and CDR2 is LQKENI. The CDR3 nucleotides read TGTGCCAGCTCAAAGGGTGTAGCGGGAGATGGATACGAGCAGTACTTC. This gives the protein CASSKGVAGDGYEQYF.

The J gene is TRBJ2-7, the V gene TRBV10-3; possible D gene TRBD2, 5 bases. Trimming stripped 6 bases from V and 0 bases from J, with 18 bases between. Germline V gene data show CDR1 as ENHRY and CDR2 as SYGVKD. The CDR3 loop spans 16 amino acids. The DNA of the CDR3 is TGTGCCATCAGCGCCCCCCGCGGCCGGGACTCCTACGAGCAGTACTTC. The encoded protein is CAISAPRGRDSYEQYF.

This chain connects TRBV15 to TRBJ2-1; 7 nucleotides match TRBD1. CDR3 length: 15 residues. The germline V gene encodes CDR1 LNHNV and CDR2 YYDKDF (reference sequence). V shed 5 bases and J 4 bases; nucleotides not matched to a gene: 8. Here the CDR3 reads CATSRSGQAYNEQFF. Written as DNA, the CDR3 is TGTGCCACCAGCCGATCCGGACAGGCTTACAATGAGCAGTTCTTC.

The V call is TRBV27, the J call TRBJ1-5; a possible D gene is TRBD1 (5 bases). V lost 6 bases and J lost 1, with 13 bases in between. Germline V gives CDR1 MNHEY, CDR2 SMNVEV (reference sequence). The CDR3 is 15 residues long. Here the CDR3 DNA reads TGTGCCAGCAGACCGGGGGGAAGGAGCAATCAGCCCCAGCATTTT. Translated: CASRPGGRSNQPQHF.

The chain recombines TRBV6-5 with TRBJ1-5; the D gene is possibly TRBD1 (6 bases). The V end was cut by 5 bases, the J end by 6 bases, with 14 bases between. Germline CDR1 MNHEY, CDR2 SVGAGI. The CDR3 runs 14 residues. The CDR3 nucleotides read TGTGCCAGCAGTCCCCGGGACAACCGTCAGCCCCAGCATTTT. It encodes CASSPRDNRQPQHF.

The chain recombines TRBV5-4 with TRBJ2-7; D may be TRBD1 (5 bases). The germline gives CDR1 SGHNT, CDR2 YYREEE (reference sequence). The CDR3 totals 14 residues. Trimming pared 5 bases from V and 5 bases from J, leaving 17 bases between. CDR3 protein: CASSNGAFENEQYF. The CDR3 DNA follows: TGTGCCAGCAGTAATGGGGCCTTTGAGAACGAGCAGTACTTC.

J is TRBJ2-7 and V is TRBV18; unclear D gene. Germline V gene lookup returns CDR1 KGHSH and CDR2 LQKENI. Trimming cost V 3 bases and J 3 bases, with 6 bases left between them. The CDR3 runs to 12 residues. In DNA, the CDR3 is TGTGCCAGCTCACCGCCTAACTACGAGCAGTACTTC. It translates to CASSPPNYEQYF.

V gene TRBV5-6 combines with J gene TRBJ1-5; D remains ambiguous. Trimming pared 1 base from V and 7 bases from J, leaving 6 bases between. In germline, CDR1 is SGHDT, CDR2 YYEEEE. The CDR3 runs to 12 residues. This CDR3 is CASSLSGQPQHF. The CDR3 DNA follows: TGTGCCAGCAGCTTGAGCGGGCAGCCCCAGCATTTT.

The chain combines TRBV3-1 (or the pseudogene TRBV3-2) with TRBJ1-1; the D gene is possibly TRBD1 (5 bases). Germline V CDR1 and CDR2: LGHDT, YNNKEL (reference sequence). This CDR3 has 16 amino acids. The V gene lost 0 bases and the J gene lost 1 base, with 12 bases spanning the gap. CDR3 sequence (DNA): TGTGCCAGCAGCCAAGATCTAGGACACCCGAACACTGAAGCTTTCTTT. Amino acids: CASSQDLGHPNTEAFF.

The rearrangement uses TRBV11-2 and TRBJ1-1, with 8 bases fitting TRBD1. The CDR3 loop spans 15 amino acids. With V trimmed by 5 bases and J by 4 bases, 9 bases remained unmatched. The germline gives CDR1 SGHAT, CDR2 FQNNGV. The CDR3 nucleotides read TGTGCCAGCAGCCCCAGACAGGGGTCGGGCACTGAAGCTTTCTTT. The encoded protein is CASSPRQGSGTEAFF. The full variable domain, with the rest looked up from reference TRBV11-2 and TRBJ1-1, is EAGVAQSPRYKIIEKRQSVAFWCNPISGHATLYWYQQILGQGPKLLIQFQNNGVVDDSQLPKDRFSAERLKGVDSTLKIQPAKLEDSAVYLCASSPRQGSGTEAFFGQGTRLTVV.

The chain joins TRBV6-2 or TRBV6-3 to TRBJ2-7, with 7 bases identical to TRBD2. The J segment lost 5 bases and the V segment lost 5 bases, leaving 6 bases of the junction unmatched. CDR3 length equals 13 residues. The germline CDR1 and CDR2 sequences are MNHEY and SVGEGT. The CDR3 protein is CASSDAGVDEQYF. CDR3 in DNA: TGTGCCAGCAGTGACGCGGGGGTTGACGAGCAGTACTTC.

The chain links TRBV6-2 or TRBV6-3 to TRBJ1-1; 8 bases are a match to TRBD1. J lost 2 bases, V lost 0 bases, and 5 bases had no gene match. Germline CDR1 and CDR2: MNHEY and SVGEGT. CDR3 size: 16 residues. CDR3 loop: CASSYSETGDNTEAFF. Here the CDR3 DNA reads TGTGCCAGCAGTTACTCCGAGACAGGGGATAACACTGAAGCTTTCTTT.

This rearrangement joins TRBV10-3 to TRBJ2-2, with 15 bases fitting TRBD2. This CDR3 contains 18 residues. With V trimmed by 7 bases and J by 4 bases, 10 bases remained unmatched. Germline V gives CDR1 ENHRY, CDR2 SYGVKD. The CDR3, as DNA: TGTGCCATCAACCCCGGACTAGCGGGAGGGCCGCGCACCGGGGAGCTGTTTTTT. This encodes CAINPGLAGGPRTGELFF.

V is TRBV7-8 and J is TRBJ2-1; D remains unclear. This CDR3 spans 16 amino acids. Trimming cost V 1 base and J 0 bases, with 10 bases left between them. Germline lookup yields CDR1 SGHVS and CDR2 FQNEAQ. The CDR3 bases are TGTGCCAGCAGCTTAGTTGCCCGGAGCTCCTACAATGAGCAGTTCTTC. Translated: CASSLVARSSYNEQFF.

The chain is built from TRBV30 and TRBJ1-2, with D unresolved. V was trimmed by 0 bases and J by 8 bases, leaving 7 bases between them. Per the germline V gene, CDR1 is GTSNPN and CDR2 is SVGIG (reference sequence). The CDR3 has 11 residues. The DNA for the CDR3 is TGTGCCTGGAGTGTGGGGAGCGGCTACACCTTC. Translation: CAWSVGSGYTF.